The 16 T cell receptor beta chains below all came from one sample that was sequenced in a study of PD-1 blockade in classical Hodgkin lymphoma. Relapse was seen in all patients after autologous stem cell transplantation, and brentuximab vedotin exposure was variable. Repertoires were generated with immunoSEQ multiplex PCR, while TCRdb's copy carries only in-frame clones and drops some. The sample holds 20,000 to 30,000 clones, 70% to 90% seen once. Sequences were derived from peripheral blood mononuclear cells (PBMCs), sampled before the second cycle of nivolumab. These receptors were taken from a human donor with classical Hodgkin lymphoma.

The chain links TRBV10-3 to TRBJ2-1, with D possibly being TRBD1 (7 bases). Trimming took 0 bases from V and 3 from J, leaving 12 bases between them. The length of the CDR3 is 16 residues. Germline V gene data show CDR1 as ENHRY and CDR2 as SYGVKD. CDR3 protein: CAISESRDSLYNEQFF. CDR3 nucleotides: TGTGCCATCAGTGAGTCGCGGGACAGCCTCTACAATGAGCAGTTCTTC.

The chain links TRBV4-1 to TRBJ2-3; D is possibly TRBD2 (6 bases). The CDR3 is 16 residues long. V lost 1 base to trimming and J lost 8 bases, with 19 bases between them. Germline V CDR1 and CDR2: MGHRA, YSYEKL. The CDR3 sequence: CASSQVLRSGVATQYF. In DNA, the CDR3 is TGCGCCAGCAGCCAAGTATTGCGGTCGGGGGTGGCTACGCAGTATTTT.

The chain combines TRBV5-6 with TRBJ2-1, with D perhaps TRBD1 or TRBD2 (6 bases each). Germline CDR1 reads SGHDT; CDR2 reads YYEEEE. The CDR3 sequence is 14 residues long. V shed 1 base and J shed 9 bases, with 14 bases lying between them. The CDR3 loop is CASSLSAQGGEQFF. The CDR3 DNA reads as TGTGCCAGCAGCTTGTCGGCACAGGGAGGTGAGCAGTTCTTC.

The chain employs TRBV19 and TRBJ1-1; no clear D gene. Germline loops: CDR1 LNHDA, CDR2 SQIVND (reference sequence). V was cut by 6 bases and J by 10 bases, with 9 bases left in between. This CDR3 is 10 amino acids long. The CDR3 here is CASSRERAFF. CDR3 bases: TGTGCCAGTAGCCGTGAGCGAGCTTTCTTT. The entire variable domain, with the rest obtained from reference TRBV19 and TRBJ1-1, is as follows: DGGITQSPKYLFRKEGQNVTLSCEQNLNHDAMYWYRQDPGQGLRLIYYSQIVNDFQKGDIAEGYSVSREKKESFPLTVTSAQKNPTAFYLCASSRERAFFGQGTRLTVV.

The count of this clone is one. CDR3 amino acids: CASSFNNPGTNSPLHF. In DNA, the CDR3 is TGTGCCAGCAGTTTCAATAATCCAGGGACTAATTCACCCCTCCACTTT. V and J are TRBV27 and TRBJ1-6, with D perhaps TRBD1 (5 bases). The CDR3 length is 16 residues. CDR1 and CDR2 (germline): MNHEY, SMNVEV (reference sequence). Trimming pared 3 bases from V and 6 bases from J, leaving 15 bases between.

The rearrangement uses TRBV6-5 and TRBJ2-2; D unclear. Germline assignment: CDR1 MNHEY and CDR2 SVGAGI. The CDR3 is 14 amino acids. V was trimmed by 2 bases and J by 6 bases, leaving 10 bases between them. CDR3: CASSYPLRSGELFF. CDR3 DNA sequence: TGTGCCAGCAGTTACCCCCTTCGCTCCGGGGAGCTGTTTTTT.

The chain has TRBV6-1 and TRBJ2-1; D not certain. The CDR3 extends over 14 amino acids. The V end lost 1 base, the J end lost 1 base, and 5 bases lay between the germline ends. Germline lookup yields CDR1 MNHNS and CDR2 SASEGT. The CDR3 nucleotides are TGTGCCAGCAGTGAAGGGGGTTCCTACAATGAGCAGTTCTTC. It is translated as CASSEGGSYNEQFF.

The V call is TRBV5-1, the J call TRBJ2-5; unclear D gene. The CDR3 has 11 amino acids. Trimming pared 1 base from V and 3 bases from J, leaving 1 base between. Germline V lookup: CDR1 SGHRS, CDR2 YFSETQ. The CDR3 spells CASSLKETQYF. The CDR3 DNA reads TGCGCCAGCAGCTTGAAAGAGACCCAGTACTTC.

This clone appeared a few times. The genes are TRBV5-6 and TRBJ2-6; no clear D gene. In germline, CDR1 is SGHDT, CDR2 YYEEEE. The CDR3 is 18 residues long. Trimming pared 5 bases from V and 0 bases from J, leaving 18 bases between. Here the CDR3 DNA reads TGTGCCAGCAGATCTACAGCTACCTGGACCTCTGGGGCCAACGTCCTGACTTTC. It codes for CASRSTATWTSGANVLTF.

The chain uses TRBV28 and TRBJ1-4; TRBD1 aligns across 8 bases. Trimming took 5 bases from V and 7 from J; bases not matched to a gene: 9. The V gene's germline CDR1 is MDHEN and CDR2 SYDVKM. This CDR3 comprises 15 residues. CDR3 sequence: CASSPGQGGTEKLFF. The DNA for the CDR3 is TGTGCCAGCAGTCCTGGACAGGGAGGAACTGAAAAACTGTTTTTT.

The V and J genes are TRBV6-5 and TRBJ1-1; unclear D gene. V shed 3 bases and J shed 1 base, with 9 bases lying between them. The CDR3 spans 14 residues. Germline V CDR1 and CDR2: MNHEY, SVGAGI. Here the CDR3 DNA reads TGTGCCAGCAGTTATATTCGGGGGAACACTGAAGCTTTCTTT. Encoded protein: CASSYIRGNTEAFF.

This clone was detected a few times. This chain connects TRBV7-9 to TRBJ1-3; a possible D gene is TRBD1 (5 bases). The CDR3 sequence is 12 residues long. In germline, CDR1 is SEHNR, CDR2 FQNEAQ (reference sequence). V was pared by 5 bases and J by 9 bases, with 11 bases between. The CDR3 protein is CASSGTQSTIYF. CDR3 nucleotides: TGTGCCAGCAGCGGGACGCAGAGCACCATATATTTT.

V gene TRBV10-3 combines with J gene TRBJ2-1; D is perhaps TRBD2 (7 bases). The CDR3 spans 19 residues. In germline, CDR1 is ENHRY, CDR2 SYGVKD. Trimming shortened V by 4 bases and J by 6 bases, and 28 bases separated the two germline ends. Here the CDR3 DNA reads TGTGCCATCAGTGCGATCGGGGGGCCTCGATCGTCAATCCTCAATGAGCAGTTCTTC. It translates to CAISAIGGPRSSILNEQFF.

The chain uses TRBV9 and TRBJ2-2, with D perhaps TRBD2 (7 bases). The V gene lost 0 bases and the J gene lost 7 bases, with 22 bases spanning the gap. The V gene's germline CDR1 is SGDLS and CDR2 YYNGEE. This CDR3 contains 18 residues. The DNA of the CDR3 is TGTGCCAGCAGCGTAGCTGAGGGGGGGGCCTCGTTCGGCGGGGAGCTGTTTTTT. Its protein is CASSVAEGGASFGGELFF.

V usage is TRBV7-2 and J usage is TRBJ2-5; the match to TRBD1 covers 7 bases. V shed 2 bases, J shed 5 bases, and the junction held 11 bases outside the gene matches. This CDR3 is 16 amino acids long. Germline CDR1 is SGHTA and CDR2 is FQGNSA. CDR3: CASSLQTGFLGETQYF. The CDR3 region has the DNA TGTGCCAGCAGCTTACAGACAGGGTTTTTAGGGGAGACCCAGTACTTC.

V gene TRBV27 combines with J gene TRBJ1-2; a possible D gene is TRBD1 (6 bases). Germline CDR1 reads MNHEY; CDR2 reads SMNVEV (reference sequence). Trimming removed 4 bases from V and 8 bases from J, with 20 bases in between. The CDR3 sequence is 15 residues long. As DNA, the CDR3 is TGTGCCAGCAGTTCCCCGCTGGGGGGCGCAGGGGGCTACACCTTC. Amino acids: CASSSPLGGAGGYTF.